Presented here are 23 T cell receptor beta chains from one specimen sequenced in a study of regulatory T cells in long-lasting Graves disease (dated by TCRdb to the early 2020s). The time point label, read with the paper, signifies: newly diagnosed GD, antithyroid drugs for less than 3 months. For both TCR sequencing and RNA sequencing, RNA was extracted from PBMCs in TRIzol. Library generation was performed with multiplex PCR. For sequencing, an Illumina HiSeq 4000 was employed. iRepertoire HTBI primers and Arm-PCR amplification of CDR3 regions were used to construct TCR beta libraries. TCRdb handled the public reads itself, with Q25 trimming in fastp and clone calling in MiXCR, and kept productive beta chains. Here each entry gathers all rows of one CDR3 protein and keeps the most common genes and DNA. For this sample the table gives about 240,000 distinct CDR3 sequences, of which roughly a fifth were detected only once. The top ten clones comprise about 14% of the sample.

Source: peripheral blood mononuclear cells (PBMCs), taken at new diagnosis, from a patient treated with antithyroid drugs. The source is a female donor with Graves disease.

This clonotype was recorded at least ten times. This chain connects TRBV12-3 or TRBV12-4 to TRBJ1-2; D is uncertain. The CDR3 spans 13 residues. V shed 5 bases and J shed 4 bases, with 11 bases lying between them. The chain's CDR3 is CASSPDVGYGYTF. Written as DNA, the CDR3 is TGTGCCAGCAGTCCTGATGTGGGCTATGGCTACACCTTC.

Many counts were recorded for this clonotype. The chain joins TRBV2 to TRBJ1-5; 8 bases line up with TRBD1. The CDR3 extends over 16 amino acids. After removal of 6 bases from V and 2 bases from J, the junction contained 9 bases not matched to a gene. CDR1 is SNHLY, CDR2 FYNNEI, per germline. This CDR3 reads CASREQGGQGNQPQHF. DNA of the CDR3: TGTGCCAGCAGAGAACAGGGGGGTCAAGGCAATCAGCCCCAGCATTTT.

The chain uses TRBV9 and TRBJ1-4; weak D call: TRBD1 (6 bases). The CDR3 sequence is 15 residues long. Trimming removed 3 bases at V and 2 bases at J, with 11 bases between. Germline V gene lookup returns CDR1 SGDLS and CDR2 YYNGEE. This CDR3 is CASSAADRTNEKLFF. The CDR3, as DNA: TGTGCCAGCAGCGCAGCCGACAGGACTAATGAAAAACTGTTTTTT.

This clonotype was seen ten or more times. V and J are TRBV20-1 and TRBJ2-3; D gene ambiguous. V lost 7 bases, J lost 5 bases, and 16 bases lay in between. The CDR3 runs 13 residues. Per the germline V gene, CDR1 is DFQATT and CDR2 is SNEGSKA (reference sequence). CDR3 region: CSDGGSLGDTQYF. Here the CDR3 DNA reads TGCAGTGACGGCGGCAGTTTAGGAGATACGCAGTATTTT.

The CDR3 sequence: CASSLETGWSYGYTF. Here the CDR3 DNA reads TGTGCCAGCAGCTTAGAGACAGGGTGGAGCTATGGCTACACCTTC. This chain uses TRBV11-2 with TRBJ1-2, with 7 bases matching TRBD1. The V gene end was trimmed by 0 bases and the J gene end by 4 bases; junction bases not matched to a gene: 5. The CDR3 totals 15 residues. From germline, CDR1 is SGHAT and CDR2 FQNNGV. The full variable domain, rest sourced from reference TRBV11-2 and TRBJ1-2, is EAGVAQSPRYKIIEKRQSVAFWCNPISGHATLYWYQQILGQGPKLLIQFQNNGVVDDSQLPKDRFSAERLKGVDSTLKIQPAKLEDSAVYLCASSLETGWSYGYTFGSGTRLTVV.

There are many counts of this clonotype. This chain joins TRBV7-9 and TRBJ2-1, with 9 positions matching TRBD1. The CDR3 covers 16 residues. Unmatched junction bases numbered 7, after V lost 2 bases and J lost 5 bases. Germline CDR1 SEHNR, CDR2 FQNEAQ (reference sequence). CDR3 in DNA: TGTGCCAGCAGCTTACCCGGACAGGGGATGGACAATGAGCAGTTCTTC. Translated, it gives CASSLPGQGMDNEQFF.

At least ten counts were recorded for this clonotype. The chain joins TRBV6-1 to TRBJ1-5, with TRBD1 matching 7 bases. The CDR3 length is 16 residues. Trimming removed 6 bases from V and 3 bases from J; junction bases left unmatched: 11. Germline V gives CDR1 MNHNS, CDR2 SASEGT. This CDR3 is CASRAPKGTDNQPQHF. DNA of the CDR3: TGTGCCAGCAGAGCGCCTAAAGGGACAGACAATCAGCCCCAGCATTTT.

This clonotype was observed many times. The chain couples TRBV20-1 to TRBJ1-4; maybe TRBD1 (6 bases). The CDR3 sequence is 15 residues long. Trimming took off 2 bases at V and 4 bases at J, with 14 bases between the two ends. Looked up from germline, CDR1 is DFQATT and CDR2 is SNEGSKA (reference sequence). CDR3 protein: CSARPSTGDNEKLFF. CDR3 nucleotide sequence: TGCAGTGCTAGACCGTCGACAGGTGATAATGAAAAACTGTTTTTT.

This clonotype was recorded many times. V is TRBV7-9 and J is TRBJ2-3, with D uncertain. This CDR3 spans 14 amino acids. CDR1 is SEHNR and CDR2 is FQNEAQ in the germline V gene (reference sequence). With 4 bases removed from V and 1 base from J, the gap between germline ends came to 9 bases. The CDR3 DNA sequence: TGTGCCAGCAGCTCCCCCACGCGCACAGATACGCAGTATTTT. Its protein product is CASSSPTRTDTQYF.

At least ten counts were recorded for this clonotype. The chain employs TRBV5-5 and TRBJ1-1; D is unresolved. Germline assignment: CDR1 SGHKS and CDR2 YYEKEE (reference sequence). The V gene lost 2 bases and the J gene lost 6 bases, with 11 bases spanning the gap. This CDR3 comprises 13 residues. The DNA for the CDR3 is TGTGCCAGCAGCTTTCGCCCCTCGGCTGAAGCTTTCTTT. This gives the protein CASSFRPSAEAFF. Using reference TRBV5-5 and TRBJ1-1 for the parts outside the CDR3, the full variable domain is DAGVTQSPTHLIKTRGQQVTLRCSPISGHKSVSWYQQVLGQGPQFIFQYYEKEERGRGNFPDRFSARQFPNYSSELNVNALLLGDSALYLCASSFRPSAEAFFGQGTRLTVV.

This clonotype came up a few times. V and J are TRBV7-3 and TRBJ2-7; the D gene could be TRBD1 or TRBD2 (5 bases each). Germline values: CDR1 SGHTA, CDR2 FQGTGA. The CDR3 length is 13 residues. Trimming cost V 2 bases and J 5 bases, with 10 bases left between them. Written as DNA, the CDR3 is TGTGCCAGCAGCTTATTCCGAGGGGACGAGCAGTACTTC. Residues: CASSLFRGDEQYF. The full variable domain, in which reference TRBV7-3 and TRBJ2-7 provide the parts outside the CDR3, is GAGVSQTPSNKVTEKGKYVELRCDPISGHTALYWYRQSLGQGPEFLIYFQGTGAADDSGLPNDRFFAVRPEGSVSTLKIQRTERGDSAVYLCASSLFRGDEQYFGPGTRLTVT.

This clonotype appeared a few times. V is TRBV19 and J is TRBJ2-3; 11 bases are shared with TRBD2. This CDR3 comprises 16 residues. V dropped 6 bases and J dropped 4; count of bases not matched to a gene: 9. Germline loops: CDR1 LNHDA, CDR2 SQIVND (reference sequence). CDR3 sequence: CASRGGTSGRSDTQYF. The CDR3 region has the DNA TGTGCCAGTAGGGGGGGTACTAGCGGGAGATCAGATACGCAGTATTTT.

As to this clonotype: This clone may be a read error of a much larger clone one base away. The rearrangement links TRBV7-9 to TRBJ2-7, with a tentative D call TRBD1 (6 bases). CDR1 is SEHNR, CDR2 FQNEAQ, per germline (reference sequence). The CDR3 sequence is 14 residues long. Here the CDR3 DNA reads TGTGCCAGCAGCCTAAGGCAGGGGCCCTACAAGCAGTACTTC. Its protein product is CASSLRQGPYKQYF.

The chain recombines TRBV4-3 with TRBJ2-3; D perhaps matches TRBD1 (6 bases). Germline V lookup: CDR1 LGHNA, CDR2 YSLEER. The CDR3 is made up of 15 amino acids. V gave up 1 base and J gave up 2 bases, with 10 bases separating them. The CDR3 DNA is TGCGCCAGCAGCCAAGGACAGGAAGACACAGATACGCAGTATTTT. Amino acids: CASSQGQEDTDTQYF.

This clonotype was detected once. This chain connects TRBV10-3 to TRBJ1-5; TRBD1 matches at 8 bases. Germline values: CDR1 ENHRY, CDR2 SYGVKD. V gave up 2 bases and J gave up 5 bases; unmatched junction bases: 5. The CDR3 sequence is 15 residues long. The chain's CDR3 is CAISERQGADQPQHF. Here the CDR3 DNA reads TGTGCCATCAGTGAGCGGCAGGGGGCTGATCAGCCCCAGCATTTT.

This chain links TRBV19 with TRBJ2-1; the D is unclear. Trimming shortened V by 8 bases and J by 8 bases, and 16 bases separated the two germline ends. Per the germline V gene, CDR1 is LNHDA and CDR2 is SQIVND (reference sequence). The CDR3 consists of 13 residues. CDR3 coding DNA: TGTGCCAGTTCACCGGTTCTGGGCTATGAGCAGTTCTTC. Its translation is CASSPVLGYEQFF.

In this sample, this clonotype turned up many times. J is TRBJ1-1 and V is TRBV7-9; D ambiguous. CDR3 length: 15 residues. The germline V gene has CDR1 SEHNR and CDR2 FQNEAQ (reference sequence). V was shortened by 1 base and J by 1 base, with 10 bases between the two germline ends. The CDR3 is CASSLGFGENTEAFF. The CDR3 DNA reads as TGTGCCAGCAGCTTAGGTTTCGGAGAGAACACTGAAGCTTTCTTT.

Ten or more counts support this clonotype. This chain connects TRBV2 to TRBJ1-1, with TRBD1 matching over 8 bases. This CDR3 comprises 14 residues. CDR1 SNHLY and CDR2 FYNNEI come from the germline V gene. J gave up 8 bases and V 3 bases, and 8 bases lay outside the gene matches. CDR3 sequence: CASSERQGASEAFF. The CDR3 DNA sequence: TGTGCCAGCAGTGAGCGGCAGGGGGCGTCGGAAGCTTTCTTT.

This clonotype was seen at least ten times. This rearrangement joins TRBV10-3 to TRBJ2-1, with 13 bases matching TRBD2. Looked up from germline, CDR1 is ENHRY and CDR2 is SYGVKD. This CDR3 has 16 amino acids. Losses at the gene ends were 5 bases for V and 7 bases for J; bases not matched to a gene: 8. The CDR3: CAISTSGTSGANEQFF. The CDR3 DNA reads as TGTGCCATCAGTACTTCCGGGACTAGCGGGGCAAATGAGCAGTTCTTC.

This clonotype was seen more than once but under ten times. Being one base from a much bigger clone, this may be a read error. The chain links TRBV27 to TRBJ2-7; tentative D call: TRBD2 (6 bases). Germline CDR1 MNHEY, CDR2 SMNVEV (reference sequence). The germline V and J ends were trimmed by 8 bases and 3 bases, with 11 bases remaining between them. The CDR3 length is 12 residues. Here the CDR3 reads CASGARGYEQYF. Here the CDR3 DNA reads TGTGCCAGCGGGGCGCGGGGCTACGAGCAGTACTTC.

This clonotype was counted a single time. A far larger clone is a single base away, which makes a read error likely. This chain links TRBV27 with TRBJ2-1; 10 nucleotides agree with TRBD1. The end of the DNA is better explained by TRBJ2-4, so the J call may be wrong. Germline V gene data show CDR1 as MNHEY and CDR2 as SMNVEV (reference sequence). The CDR3 runs 15 residues. The CDR3 DNA sequence: TGTGCCAGCAGGCCAGGCGTGGGACAGGGGTCCATTCAGTACTTC. Translation: CASRPGVGQGSIQYF.

This clonotype was observed a handful of times. This chain connects TRBV7-2 to TRBJ2-5, with 11 bases aligning to TRBD2. The CDR3 totals 17 residues. Per germline, CDR1 SGHTA and CDR2 FQGNSA. V was clipped by 4 bases and J by 4 bases; unmatched bases: 11. The CDR3, as DNA: TGTGCCAGCAGCTCAGCGGTTAGCGGGGGGGCGGTAGAGACCCAGTACTTC. It encodes CASSSAVSGGAVETQYF.

The table lists this clonotype with many counts. V and J are TRBV20-1 and TRBJ2-7, with D possibly TRBD2 on 5 matching bases. Germline-derived CDR1 and CDR2 are DFQATT and SNEGSKA (reference sequence). CDR3 length: 14 amino acids. Between the trimmed V and J ends, which lost 3 bases and 2 bases, there was a span of 14 bases. CDR3 amino acids: CSASYPGIPYEQYF. The CDR3 DNA reads as TGCAGTGCTAGTTACCCGGGAATCCCCTACGAGCAGTACTTC.